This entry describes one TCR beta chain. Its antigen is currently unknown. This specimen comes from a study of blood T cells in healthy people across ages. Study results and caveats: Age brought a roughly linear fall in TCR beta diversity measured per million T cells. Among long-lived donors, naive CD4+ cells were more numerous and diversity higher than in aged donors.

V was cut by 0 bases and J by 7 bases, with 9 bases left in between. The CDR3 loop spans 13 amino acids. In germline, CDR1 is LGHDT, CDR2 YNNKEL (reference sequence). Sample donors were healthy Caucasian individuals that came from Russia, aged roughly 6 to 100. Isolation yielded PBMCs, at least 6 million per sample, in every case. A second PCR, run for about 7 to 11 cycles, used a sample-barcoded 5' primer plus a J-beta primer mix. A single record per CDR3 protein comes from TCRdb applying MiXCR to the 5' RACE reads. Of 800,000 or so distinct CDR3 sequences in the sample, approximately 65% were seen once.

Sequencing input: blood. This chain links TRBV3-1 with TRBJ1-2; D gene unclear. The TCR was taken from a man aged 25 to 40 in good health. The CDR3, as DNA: TGTGCCAGCAGCCAAGAAACGGCTGGTGGCTACACCTTC. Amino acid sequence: CASSQETAGGYTF.